Shown below are 15 T cell receptor beta chains from a single sample sequenced in a study of blood T cell repertoires in COVID-19. Data came from immunoSEQ multiplex PCR; TCRdb stores just in-frame clones and leaves some out. This sample yields some 150,000 clones, of which around 86% are seen a single time; about 5.8% belongs to the top ten. Sequencing was done on a sample of peripheral blood. All receptors come from a human donor in a cohort sampled during active COVID-19.

The chain links TRBV7-9 to TRBJ1-3; tentative D call: TRBD1 (6 bases). CDR3 length equals 14 residues. Germline V gene data show CDR1 as SEHNR and CDR2 as FQNEAQ (reference sequence). The V gene lost 1 base and the J gene lost 7 bases, with 11 bases spanning the gap. CDR3 residues: CASSLGWGLNTIYF. CDR3 DNA: TGTGCCAGCAGCTTAGGTTGGGGGCTGAACACCATATATTTT. Full variable domain (rest looked up from reference TRBV7-9 and TRBJ1-3): DTGVSQNPRHKITKRGQNVTFRCDPISEHNRLYWYRQTLGQGPEFLTYFQNEAQLEKSRLLSDRFSAERPKGSFSTLEIQRTEQGDSAMYLCASSLGWGLNTIYFGEGSWLTVV.

This chain links TRBV21-1 with TRBJ2-7; the table gives TRBD2 as D, unverified against the DNA. TRBV21-1 is deemed a pseudogene. The CDR3 runs 14 residues. As DNA, the CDR3 is TGTGCCAGCAGAGGACTAGCGGGGATCTACGAGCAGTACTTC. Protein: CASRGLAGIYEQYF.

The rearrangement links TRBV6-4 to TRBJ1-2, with D possibly TRBD1 on 6 matching bases. V dropped 3 bases and J dropped 8 bases, with 16 bases sitting between them. Germline CDR1 is MRHNA and CDR2 is SNTAGT. The CDR3 totals 14 residues. The CDR3: CASSENRAMSGYTF. DNA for the CDR3: TGTGCCAGCAGTGAGAACAGGGCTATGTCGGGCTACACCTTC.

The rearrangement links TRBV10-2 to TRBJ1-2; no firm D call. The CDR3 totals 15 residues. Per the germline V gene, CDR1 is WSHSY and CDR2 is SAAADI. V lost 0 bases and J lost 2, with 10 bases in between. In DNA, the CDR3 is TGCGCCAGCAGTGAGTCGGAGAGGGTAAACTATGGCTACACCTTC. Translated, it gives CASSESERVNYGYTF.

The chain combines TRBV28 with TRBJ1-2; perhaps TRBD1 as D (5 bases). This CDR3 is built from 16 residues. Germline loops: CDR1 MDHEN, CDR2 SYDVKM. The V gene lost 0 bases and the J gene lost 0 bases, with 11 bases spanning the gap. CDR3 DNA sequence: TGTGCCAGCAGTTTATGGCGTGTGACAGCTAACTATGGCTACACCTTC. This encodes CASSLWRVTANYGYTF.

The V and J genes are TRBV27 and TRBJ1-4, with 7 nucleotides matching TRBD1. The CDR3 is 14 residues long. CDR1 and CDR2 from the germline V gene are MNHEY and SMNVEV (reference sequence). J was trimmed by 7 bases and V by 3 bases; bases with no gene match: 5. CDR3 loop: CASSFNRGGEKLFF. The CDR3 bases are TGTGCCAGCAGTTTTAACAGGGGTGGTGAAAAACTGTTTTTT.

The V call is TRBV12-5, the J call TRBJ1-5; no definite D call. Germline CDR1 LGHNT, CDR2 FRNRAP. This CDR3 is 11 amino acids long. Trimming stripped 7 bases from V and 3 bases from J, with 4 bases between. The CDR3 nucleotides are TGTGCTAGTGCCCTCAATCAGCCCCAGCATTTT. As protein: CASALNQPQHF.

V and J are TRBV29-1 and TRBJ1-1; 7 bases fit TRBD1. The germline V gene has CDR1 SQVTM and CDR2 ANQGSEA. The CDR3 covers 12 residues. V was clipped by 5 bases and J by 4 bases; unmatched bases: 4. DNA of the CDR3: TGCAGCGTTCAACAGGGGCGCACTGAAGCTTTCTTT. Its translation is CSVQQGRTEAFF.

The chain employs TRBV27 and TRBJ2-2; 12 nucleotides agree with TRBD1. J gave up 6 bases and V 5 bases, and 7 bases lay outside the gene matches. CDR3 length: 16 residues. Germline CDR1 and CDR2: MNHEY and SMNVEV (reference sequence). CDR3 sequence reads: CASSATGTGGPGELFF. DNA of the CDR3: TGTGCCAGCAGTGCGACAGGGACAGGGGGCCCCGGGGAGCTGTTTTTT.

The J gene is TRBJ2-3, the V gene TRBV7-9, with TRBD2 matching over 7 bases. This CDR3 spans 16 amino acids. Germline CDR1 SEHNR, CDR2 FQNEAQ (reference sequence). V lost 5 bases and J lost 2; bases outside the gene matches: 10. Written as DNA, the CDR3 is TGTGCCAGCAGCCCTTTGGTAACTAGCGTCACAGATACGCAGTATTTT. Translated: CASSPLVTSVTDTQYF.

This clone was counted a single time. The genes are TRBV4-1 and TRBJ2-1, with 8 bases matching TRBD2. V lost 1 base and J lost 5; bases outside the gene matches: 10. The length of the CDR3 is 17 residues. Germline values: CDR1 MGHRA, CDR2 YSYEKL. Written as DNA, the CDR3 is TGCGCCAGCAGCCAAGGCAATAGCGGGATAGTCCACAATGAGCAGTTCTTC. Translating it yields CASSQGNSGIVHNEQFF.

V usage is TRBV15 and J usage is TRBJ1-4; D is unclear. V was pared by 5 bases and J by 5 bases, with 9 bases between. CDR3 length: 13 residues. Germline CDR1 is LNHNV and CDR2 is YYDKDF (reference sequence). CDR3 residues: CATSGSGNEKLFF. CDR3 nucleotide sequence: TGTGCCACCAGCGGTTCGGGAAATGAAAAACTGTTTTTT. The entire variable domain, with the rest obtained from reference TRBV15 and TRBJ1-4, is as follows: DAMVIQNPRYQVTQFGKPVTLSCSQTLNHNVMYWYQQKSSQAPKLLFHYYDKDFNNEADTPDNFQSRRPNTSFCFLDIRSPGLGDTAMYLCATSGSGNEKLFFGSGTQLSVL.

The chain is built from TRBV5-1 and TRBJ1-1, with D possibly TRBD1 on 6 matching bases. The CDR3 totals 15 residues. V lost 4 bases and J lost 3, with 16 bases in between. Germline V gene lookup returns CDR1 SGHRS and CDR2 YFSETQ. The DNA for the CDR3 is TGCGCCAGCAGCCCGGGGGCTGGGGGGGACACTGAAGCTTTCTTT. It specifies CASSPGAGGDTEAFF.

This rearrangement joins TRBV5-6 to TRBJ1-2; 7 positions match TRBD1. Per germline, CDR1 SGHDT and CDR2 YYEEEE. The CDR3 sequence is 15 residues long. J gave up 2 bases and V 4 bases, and 8 bases lay outside the gene matches. The CDR3: CASSPPMTGNYGYTF. In nucleotides, the CDR3 is TGTGCCAGCAGCCCGCCGATGACAGGGAACTATGGCTACACCTTC.

This sequence joins TRBV2 and TRBJ2-2; unclear D gene. V was cut by 10 bases and J by 5 bases, with 5 bases left in between. CDR1 and CDR2 from the germline V gene are SNHLY and FYNNEI. The CDR3 is 10 amino acids. The CDR3 spells CANLTGELFF. The CDR3, as DNA: TGTGCCAACTTAACCGGGGAGCTGTTTTTT.